The entry that follows covers one T cell receptor (beta chain) sequence. The data belong to a study of blood T cell repertoires in COVID-19. This CDR3 contains 14 residues. CDR1 and CDR2 from the germline V gene are ENHRY and SYGVKD. Between the trimmed V and J ends, which lost 10 bases and 4 bases, there was a span of 17 bases. Before they entered the study, exposed participants had met a COVID-19 case within 2 weeks. Method: immunoSEQ multiplex PCR; TCRdb's copy keeps in-frame clones and lacks some. This sample has fewer than 400,000 clones, with more than 85% found just once. The J gene is TRBJ1-5, the V gene TRBV10-3; no definite D call. This receptor was taken from a woman aged 25 to 39 who had been exposed to COVID-19. Input material: PBMCs or T cells enriched from blood (not recorded which). The CDR3 DNA is TGTGCCACCCAATCAGGAACCTCTAATCAGCCCCAGCATTTT. Translated: CATQSGTSNQPQHF.